This T cell receptor (beta chain) was profiled in a study of T cell repertoires in cytomegalovirus infection. TCRdb itself ran the reads through MiXCR, one entry per CDR3 protein. There are around 240,000 distinct CDR3 sequences in the sample; about 23% occur only once, and around a sixth lies in the top ten. Sequencing was performed on CD8+ T cells from PBMCs. This TCR derives from a human donor in good health (CMV status not recorded). Some clones in this sample may be carry-over from other donors' samples.

Here the CDR3 reads CASRPLAGNTGELFF. The CDR3 DNA sequence: TGTGCCAGCAGGCCCCTGGCGGGAAACACCGGGGAGCTGTTTTTT. The rearrangement joins TRBV28 to TRBJ2-2; D possibly corresponds to TRBD2 (6 bases). Trimming pared 6 bases from V and 2 bases from J, leaving 13 bases between. The germline CDR1 and CDR2 sequences are MDHEN and SYDVKM. This CDR3 has 15 residues.